Shown below are 14 T cell receptor beta chains from a single sample sequenced in a study of blood T cell repertoires in COVID-19. TCRdb's copy holds only in-frame clones and misses some; the assay was immunoSEQ multiplex PCR. The sample lists about 150,000 clones; more than 75% were seen once. The sequencing input was peripheral blood. The receptors shown here come from a woman in her fifties or sixties with acute or convalescent COVID-19.

This clone was picked up one time. The V gene is TRBV4-3, the J gene TRBJ2-3; 7 bases match TRBD2. There are 17 residues in the CDR3. The germline gives CDR1 LGHNA, CDR2 YSLEER. V dropped 0 bases and J dropped 2; count of bases not matched to a gene: 8. The CDR3: CASSQDGASGLTDTQYF. The CDR3 nucleotides are TGCGCCAGCAGCCAAGATGGGGCTAGCGGCCTCACAGATACGCAGTATTTT.

The chain couples TRBV4-1 to TRBJ2-2; unclear D gene. V lost 6 bases to trimming and J lost 5 bases, with 7 bases between them. The germline V gene encodes CDR1 MGHRA and CDR2 YSYEKL. The CDR3 length is 12 residues. The CDR3 region is CASRSGTGELFF. In DNA, the CDR3 is TGCGCCAGCAGGTCCGGTACCGGGGAGCTGTTTTTT.

The chain joins TRBV6-2 or TRBV6-3 to TRBJ1-1; no definite D call. Looked up from germline, CDR1 is MNHEY and CDR2 is SVGEGT. V was cut by 2 bases and J by 5 bases, with 18 bases left in between. This CDR3 is 16 amino acids long. CDR3: CASSYPNHGARTEAFF. The CDR3, as DNA: TGTGCCAGCAGTTACCCTAATCACGGCGCGCGGACTGAAGCTTTCTTT.

The rearrangement links TRBV10-3 to TRBJ2-5, with no clear D. The V and J ends lost 10 bases and 5 bases respectively, with 23 bases between them. This CDR3 region has 15 residues. The germline CDR1 and CDR2 sequences are ENHRY and SYGVKD. The CDR3 DNA is TGTGCCACTGCCAATGGTAGATCCGGGTTCGAGACCCAGTACTTC. Protein sequence: CATANGRSGFETQYF.

This clone was picked up one time. This chain joins TRBV6-5 and TRBJ2-7, with a possible D match to TRBD1 (5 bases). There are 12 residues in the CDR3. The V gene's germline CDR1 is MNHEY and CDR2 SVGAGI. Trimming cost V 2 bases and J 3 bases, with 5 bases left between them. Here the CDR3 reads CASSYRGYEQYF. The CDR3 coding sequence is TGTGCCAGCAGTTACAGGGGCTACGAGCAGTACTTC.

The chain couples TRBV6-5 to TRBJ2-7, with D tentatively TRBD2 (6 bases). Trimming removed 6 bases from V and 0 bases from J, with 12 bases in between. CDR3 length: 14 residues. The germline gives CDR1 MNHEY, CDR2 SVGAGI. CDR3 nucleotide sequence: TGTGCCAGCAGCCGAACCGGGAGCTCCTACGAGCAGTACTTC. It specifies CASSRTGSSYEQYF.

The rearrangement uses TRBV6-5 and TRBJ1-3; tentatively, D is TRBD1 (5 bases). In germline, CDR1 is MNHEY, CDR2 SVGAGI. The CDR3 spans 15 residues. Trimming removed 10 bases at V and 0 bases at J, with 16 bases between. The CDR3 protein is CATNPVQVSGNTIYF. The CDR3 nucleotides are TGTGCCACCAACCCGGTACAGGTCTCTGGAAACACCATATATTTT.

J is TRBJ1-1 and V is TRBV18; 7 bases map to TRBD1. Germline V gene sequence: CDR1 KGHSH, CDR2 LQKENI. V dropped 6 bases and J dropped 4; count of bases not matched to a gene: 5. The CDR3 has 13 amino acids. This CDR3 is CASSPTGFTEAFF. DNA for the CDR3: TGTGCCAGCTCTCCGACAGGGTTCACTGAAGCTTTCTTT.

This rearrangement joins TRBV4-3 to TRBJ1-4; 8 bases are a match to TRBD1. This CDR3 has 15 residues. CDR1 is LGHNA, CDR2 YSLEER, per germline. Trimming at V came to 3 bases and at J to 7 bases, leaving 7 bases not matched to a gene. CDR3 amino acids: CASSQAGGRAEKLFF. CDR3 DNA: TGCGCCAGCAGCCAGGCAGGGGGCCGGGCTGAAAAACTGTTTTTT.

The genes are TRBV6-6 and TRBJ1-5, with TRBD1 identical over 8 bases. The junction had 23 bases not matched to a gene; V was cut back by 6 bases and J by 4 bases. CDR3 size: 20 residues. Germline V CDR1 and CDR2: MNHNY, SVGAGI (reference sequence). The CDR3 bases are TGTGCCAGCAGCGCAGGGGGCCGAAATTCCGACAGGGGCCGGAATCAGCCCCAGCATTTT. Translating gives CASSAGGRNSDRGRNQPQHF.

The J gene is TRBJ2-1, the V gene TRBV4-2, with D possibly being TRBD2 (6 bases). The CDR3 sequence is 18 residues long. Germline V gene data show CDR1 as LGHNA and CDR2 as YNFKEQ. The germline V and J ends were trimmed by 2 bases and 0 bases, with 17 bases remaining between them. CDR3 sequence reads: CASSQYPGLSPSYNEQFF. As DNA, the CDR3 is TGTGCCAGCAGCCAATATCCGGGACTTTCTCCCTCCTACAATGAGCAGTTCTTC.

This clone has a handful of counts. V and J are TRBV4-3 and TRBJ1-2, with a tentative D call TRBD1 (6 bases). CDR1 is LGHNA and CDR2 is YSLEER in the germline V gene. The CDR3 covers 15 residues. V shed 1 base and J shed 3 bases, with 12 bases lying between them. CDR3 region: CASSQAWTDHYGYTF. The CDR3, as DNA: TGCGCCAGCAGCCAAGCCTGGACAGACCACTATGGCTACACCTTC.

For the CDR3, the DNA is TGTGCCAGCAGCTTTAGGGAGTCCGTTTTTAGAGATACGCAGTATTTT. Its protein is CASSFRESVFRDTQYF. The chain couples TRBV5-6 to TRBJ2-3, with D perhaps matching TRBD2 (5 bases). The CDR3 sequence is 16 residues long. The V and J ends lost 2 bases and 5 bases respectively, with 18 bases between them. Germline V gives CDR1 SGHDT, CDR2 YYEEEE.

The rearrangement links TRBV6-5 to TRBJ2-1, with 13 bases matching TRBD2. The germline gives CDR1 MNHEY, CDR2 SVGAGI. V was clipped by 3 bases and J by 8 bases; unmatched bases: 7. The CDR3 runs to 16 residues. The CDR3 coding sequence is TGTGCCAGCAGTTATACTAGCGGGGGGGCCAGGGATGAGCAGTTCTTC. Its translation: CASSYTSGGARDEQFF.